These 15 T cell receptor beta chains share one sample of origin, sequenced in a study of early T cells in non-severe SARS-CoV-2 infection. TCRdb processed the 5' RACE reads anew with MiXCR; each CDR3 protein has one entry. The table has 50,000 to 70,000 distinct CDR3 sequences, more than 7% seen once; the top ten hold about 3.7%. The sample consisted of whole blood. These receptors were collected from an adult who was a healthcare worker with PCR-confirmed SARS-CoV-2 infection or an uninfected control (not recorded which).

This clonotype appeared a few times. The gene calls are TRBV29-1 and TRBJ2-2; no firm D call. V was shortened by 2 bases and J by 5 bases, with 12 bases between the two germline ends. Germline V gene sequence: CDR1 SQVTM, CDR2 ANQGSEA. CDR3 length: 14 residues. The CDR3 DNA reads as TGCAGCGTTGAACCATCGCTAGGGACCGGGGAGCTGTTTTTT. This translates into CSVEPSLGTGELFF.

This clonotype was counted ten times or more. V gene TRBV29-1 combines with J gene TRBJ2-1; D might be TRBD1 or TRBD2, each matching 5 bases. Germline assignment: CDR1 SQVTM and CDR2 ANQGSEA. The V end lost 6 bases, the J end lost 8 bases, and 17 bases lay between the germline ends. The CDR3 sequence is 13 residues long. CDR3 in amino acids: CSVDGTVGDEQFF. CDR3 sequence (DNA): TGCAGCGTCGACGGGACCGTAGGGGATGAGCAGTTCTTC.

This clonotype has more than one count but fewer than ten. The chain's CDR3 is CASGLAGRASTGELFF. Written as DNA, the CDR3 is TGTGCCAGCGGCCTAGCGGGCCGAGCCTCCACCGGGGAGCTGTTTTTT. This chain links TRBV7-7 with TRBJ2-2, with 8 bases lining up with TRBD2. The J segment lost 4 bases and the V segment lost 8 bases, leaving 12 bases of the junction unmatched. The CDR3 length is 16 residues. Germline CDR1 SSHAT, CDR2 FNYEAQ (reference sequence).

This CDR3 is CSASGRAEGNEQFF. The CDR3 DNA sequence: TGCAGTGCTAGTGGGAGGGCCGAGGGGAATGAGCAGTTCTTC. This chain links TRBV20-1 with TRBJ2-1; 7 bases agree with TRBD2. Germline V CDR1 and CDR2: DFQATT, SNEGSKA (reference sequence). This CDR3 has 14 amino acids. J was trimmed by 7 bases and V by 3 bases; bases with no gene match: 9.

This clonotype is medium-sized (0.01 to 0.1%) by share. The rearrangement joins TRBV27 to TRBJ2-7; 8 nucleotides line up with TRBD2. This CDR3 comprises 15 residues. Germline CDR1 MNHEY, CDR2 SMNVEV (reference sequence). V lost 0 bases to trimming and J lost 3 bases; unmatched junction nucleotides: 4. The CDR3 sequence: CASSLSAAGGYEQYF. CDR3 DNA: TGTGCCAGCAGTTTATCCGCGGCGGGAGGCTACGAGCAGTACTTC.

V and J are TRBV28 and TRBJ2-5, with D possibly TRBD2 on 6 matching bases. The CDR3 covers 13 residues. Germline V gives CDR1 MDHEN, CDR2 SYDVKM. The V end was cut by 6 bases, the J end by 6 bases, with 14 bases between. The CDR3 region has the DNA TGTGCCAGCAGCCGACTAGTTTTGCAGACCCAGTACTTC. Encoded protein: CASSRLVLQTQYF.

This clonotype occurred many times. The chain has TRBV4-1 and TRBJ2-7; weak D call: TRBD1 (6 bases). The ends were cut back, 0 bases at V and 1 base at J, with 10 bases in the middle. The CDR3 runs 15 residues. Germline V gene data show CDR1 as MGHRA and CDR2 as YSYEKL. The CDR3: CASSQDMTGSYEQYF. In nucleotides, the CDR3 is TGCGCCAGCAGCCAAGATATGACAGGATCCTACGAGCAGTACTTC.

For the CDR3, the DNA is TGTGCCAGCAGTCCCCGCAGGAGCATTTATGGCTACACCTTC. This translates into CASSPRRSIYGYTF. This rearrangement joins TRBV28 to TRBJ1-2; D is unresolved. The CDR3 is 14 amino acids. Deletions cut 5 bases from V and 5 bases from J, with 15 bases between. Germline CDR1 reads MDHEN; CDR2 reads SYDVKM.

The V and J genes are TRBV7-9 and TRBJ1-3; unclear D gene. V lost 7 bases and J lost 0, with 16 bases in between. The CDR3 consists of 16 residues. The germline V gene encodes CDR1 SEHNR and CDR2 FQNEAQ (reference sequence). This chain's CDR3 is CASTSLLQVSGNTIYF. The DNA for the CDR3 is TGTGCCAGCACCTCCCTTCTGCAGGTCTCTGGAAACACCATATATTTT. The whole variable domain, remainder taken from reference TRBV7-9 and TRBJ1-3, is DTGVSQNPRHKITKRGQNVTFRCDPISEHNRLYWYRQTLGQGPEFLTYFQNEAQLEKSRLLSDRFSAERPKGSFSTLEIQRTEQGDSAMYLCASTSLLQVSGNTIYFGEGSWLTVV.

The V gene is TRBV30, the J gene TRBJ1-1, with a possible D match to TRBD1 (5 bases). Germline V gene sequence: CDR1 GTSNPN, CDR2 SVGIG (reference sequence). The CDR3 spans 12 residues. Trimming shortened V by 2 bases and J by 6 bases, and 10 bases separated the two germline ends. As DNA, the CDR3 is TGTGCCTGGAGTTATGGGGCAGCTGAAGCTTTCTTT. Protein: CAWSYGAAEAFF.

This clonotype has a count of ten or more. V gene TRBV19 combines with J gene TRBJ2-3; no reliable D call. Trimming cost V 6 bases and J 1 base, with 5 bases left between them. Germline CDR1 LNHDA, CDR2 SQIVND (reference sequence). The CDR3 consists of 12 residues. CDR3 protein: CASRDRTDTQYF. CDR3 bases: TGTGCCAGTAGGGACCGCACAGATACGCAGTATTTT.

Relative to its sample, this clonotype is medium-sized. The rearrangement uses TRBV2 and TRBJ2-1, with TRBD1 matching 8 bases. J was trimmed by 10 bases and V by 9 bases; bases with no gene match: 5. Germline V gives CDR1 SNHLY, CDR2 FYNNEI. This CDR3 contains 11 residues. CDR3 loop: CARVDRGEQFF. CDR3 DNA sequence: TGTGCCAGGGTAGACAGGGGCGAGCAGTTCTTC.

The table lists this clonotype with many counts. The V call is TRBV7-6, the J call TRBJ1-5, with D possibly TRBD1 on 5 matching bases. CDR3 size: 15 residues. The V gene lost 5 bases and the J gene lost 0 bases, with 11 bases spanning the gap. Germline V gene lookup returns CDR1 SGHVS and CDR2 FNYEAQ. The CDR3, as DNA: TGTGCCAGCAGCATGCTGGGGGGTAGCAATCAGCCCCAGCATTTT. It translates to CASSMLGGSNQPQHF.

This clonotype was detected many times. The chain has TRBV7-9 and TRBJ2-1, with a tentative D call TRBD2 (5 bases). The CDR3 totals 13 residues. V was shortened by 2 bases and J by 8 bases, with 10 bases between the two germline ends. Germline CDR1 and CDR2: SEHNR and FQNEAQ (reference sequence). As DNA, the CDR3 is TGTGCCAGCAGCTTAAGAGGGATTGATGAGCAGTTCTTC. Its translation is CASSLRGIDEQFF.

This clonotype was seen repeatedly, ten times or more. V and J are TRBV24-1 and TRBJ1-2, with 11 bases aligning to TRBD1. The ends lost 4 bases at V and 5 bases at J; junction bases unmatched: 14. The CDR3 consists of 18 residues. CDR1 is KGHDR, CDR2 SFDVKD, per germline. CDR3 DNA: TGTGCCACCAGTGACGTAGGGACAGGGGGACCCTCCACTTATGGCTACACCTTC. It yields the protein CATSDVGTGGPSTYGYTF.